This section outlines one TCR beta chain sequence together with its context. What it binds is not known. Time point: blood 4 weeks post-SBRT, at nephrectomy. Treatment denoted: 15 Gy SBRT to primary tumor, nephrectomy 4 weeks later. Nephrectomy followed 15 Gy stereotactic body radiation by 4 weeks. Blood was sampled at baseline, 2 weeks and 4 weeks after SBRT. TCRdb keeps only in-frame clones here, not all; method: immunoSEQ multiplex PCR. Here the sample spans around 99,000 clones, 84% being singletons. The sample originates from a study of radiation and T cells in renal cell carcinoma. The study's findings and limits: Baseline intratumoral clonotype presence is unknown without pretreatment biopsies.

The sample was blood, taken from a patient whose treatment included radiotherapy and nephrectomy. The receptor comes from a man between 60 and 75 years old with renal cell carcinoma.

In DNA form, the CDR3 reads TGTGCCAGCAGCCCTCGACCCTACTCCTACAATGAGCAGTTCTTC. Protein: CASSPRPYSYNEQFF. The chain links TRBV7-2 to TRBJ2-1; D not certain. The CDR3 is 15 residues long. The germline V and J ends were trimmed by 5 bases and 0 bases, with 11 bases remaining between them. Germline CDR1 reads SGHTA; CDR2 reads FQGNSA.